These T cell receptor beta chains were read from a single sample in a study of blood T cell repertoires in COVID-19. The repertoire was sequenced with immunoSEQ multiplex PCR; TCRdb's copy has only in-frame clones and lacks some. Of 200,000 to 250,000 clones listed, around 83% are singletons. What was sequenced was peripheral blood. The receptors were gathered from a woman between 18 and 29 years old with acute or convalescent COVID-19. CDR3s include the opening cysteine and the closing phenylalanine or tryptophan. A D gene is named only where the DNA matches it firmly. Size is omitted from some rows. Given values are once, few, many or a class for expanded clones.

V	D	J	size	DNA	CDR3
TRBV11-2	.	TRBJ2-1	.	TGTGCCAGCAGCCCGGGAGAATACCGACCCCGCTCCTACAATGAGCAGTTCTTC	CASSPGEYRPRSYNEQFF
TRBV6-5	.	TRBJ1-6	.	TGTGCCAGCAGTTACGGGGCGGCGGGGAATTCACCCCTCCACTTT	CASSYGAAGNSPLHF
TRBV6-5	TRBD2	TRBJ2-7	.	TGTGCCAGCCAGTTACTAGCGGGAGGGGAGTACGAGCAGTACTTC	CASQLLAGGEYEQYF
TRBV27	.	TRBJ1-1	.	TGTGCCAGCAGTGTTACAGGGAGTAAGACTGAAGCTTTCTTT	CASSVTGSKTEAFF
TRBV5-1	TRBD2	TRBJ2-1	.	TGCGCCAGCAGCAGGACTAGCGGGTACAATGAGCAGTTCTTC	CASSRTSGYNEQFF
TRBV6-2/TRBV6-3	TRBD2	TRBJ2-1	many	TGTGCCAGCAGTTACACTAGCGGCTCCTACAATGAGCAGTTCTTC	CASSYTSGSYNEQFF
TRBV4-3	.	TRBJ1-1	.	TGCGCCAGCAGCCCCGTGACAGGAGACAACACTGAAGCTTTCTTT	CASSPVTGDNTEAFF
TRBV6-5	.	TRBJ2-7	.	.	CASTSGDWNEQYF
TRBV5-1	.	TRBJ1-1	.	TGCGCCAGCAGCTTGAGAGGGATCACTGAAGCTTTCTTT	CASSLRGITEAFF
TRBV29-1	TRBD1	TRBJ2-7	.	TGCAGCGTTGATATTTCCGGGACAGGGGCGGGCTACGAGCAGTACTTC	CSVDISGTGAGYEQYF
TRBV5-6	TRBD1	TRBJ1-5	.	TGTGCCAGCAGCTTAACCAACAGGGGTTATAGCAATCAGCCCCAGCATTTT	CASSLTNRGYSNQPQHF